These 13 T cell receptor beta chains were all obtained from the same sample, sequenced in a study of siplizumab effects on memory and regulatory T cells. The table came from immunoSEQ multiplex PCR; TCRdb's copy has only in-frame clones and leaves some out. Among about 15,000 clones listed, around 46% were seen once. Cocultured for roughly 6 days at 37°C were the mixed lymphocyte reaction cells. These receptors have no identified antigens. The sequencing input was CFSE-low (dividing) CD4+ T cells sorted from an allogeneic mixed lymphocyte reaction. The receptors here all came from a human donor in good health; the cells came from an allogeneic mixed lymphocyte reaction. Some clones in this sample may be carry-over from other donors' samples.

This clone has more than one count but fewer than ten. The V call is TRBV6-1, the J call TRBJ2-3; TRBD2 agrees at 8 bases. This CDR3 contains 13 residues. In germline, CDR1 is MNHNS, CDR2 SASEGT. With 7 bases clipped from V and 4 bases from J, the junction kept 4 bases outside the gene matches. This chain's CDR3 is CASTSGYADTQYF. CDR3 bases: TGTGCCAGCACTAGCGGGTATGCAGATACGCAGTATTTT.

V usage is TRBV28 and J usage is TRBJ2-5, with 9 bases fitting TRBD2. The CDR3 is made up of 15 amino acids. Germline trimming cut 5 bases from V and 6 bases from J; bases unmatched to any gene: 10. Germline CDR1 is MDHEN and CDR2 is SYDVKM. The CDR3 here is CASSTTSGLLKTQYF. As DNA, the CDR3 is TGTGCCAGCAGTACGACTAGCGGTTTATTAAAGACCCAGTACTTC. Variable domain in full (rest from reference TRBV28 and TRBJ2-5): DVKVTQSSRYLVKRTGEKVFLECVQDMDHENMFWYRQDPGLGLRLIYFSYDVKMKEKGDIPEGYSVSREKKERFSLILESASTNQTSMYLCASSTTSGLLKTQYFGPGTRLLVL.

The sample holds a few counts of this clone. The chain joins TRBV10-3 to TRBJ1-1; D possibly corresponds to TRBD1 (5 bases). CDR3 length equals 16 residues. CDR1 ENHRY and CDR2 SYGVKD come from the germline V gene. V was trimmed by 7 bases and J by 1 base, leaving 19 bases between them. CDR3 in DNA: TGTGCCATCAAGGGAATGGGACCGAACACGAACACTGAAGCTTTCTTT. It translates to CAIKGMGPNTNTEAFF.

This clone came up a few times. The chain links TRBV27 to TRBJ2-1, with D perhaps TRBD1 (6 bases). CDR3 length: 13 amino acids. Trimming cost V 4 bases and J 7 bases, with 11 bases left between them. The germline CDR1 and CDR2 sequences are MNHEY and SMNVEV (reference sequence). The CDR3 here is CASSYTGLNEQFF. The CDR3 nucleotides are TGTGCCAGCAGTTACACAGGGTTGAATGAGCAGTTCTTC.

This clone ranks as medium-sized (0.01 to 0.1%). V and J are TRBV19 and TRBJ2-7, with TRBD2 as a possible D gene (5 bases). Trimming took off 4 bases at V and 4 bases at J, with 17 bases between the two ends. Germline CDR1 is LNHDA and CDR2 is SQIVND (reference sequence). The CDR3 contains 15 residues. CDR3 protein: CASSKGPAGVYEQYF. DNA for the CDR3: TGTGCCAGTAGTAAAGGTCCCGCGGGTGTGTACGAGCAGTACTTC.

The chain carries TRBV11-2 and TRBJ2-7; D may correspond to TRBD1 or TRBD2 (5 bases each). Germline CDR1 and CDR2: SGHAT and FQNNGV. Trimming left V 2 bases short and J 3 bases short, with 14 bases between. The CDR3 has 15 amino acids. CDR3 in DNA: TGTGCCAGCAGCTTACGATGGGACGGTTTCTACGAGCAGTACTTC. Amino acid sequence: CASSLRWDGFYEQYF. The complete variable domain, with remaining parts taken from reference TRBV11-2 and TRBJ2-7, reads EAGVAQSPRYKIIEKRQSVAFWCNPISGHATLYWYQQILGQGPKLLIQFQNNGVVDDSQLPKDRFSAERLKGVDSTLKIQPAKLEDSAVYLCASSLRWDGFYEQYFGPGTRLTVT.

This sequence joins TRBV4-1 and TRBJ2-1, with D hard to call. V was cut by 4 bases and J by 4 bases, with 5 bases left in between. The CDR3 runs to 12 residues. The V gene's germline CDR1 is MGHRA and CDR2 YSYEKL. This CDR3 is CASSRTYNEQFF. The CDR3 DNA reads TGCGCCAGCAGCCGTACTTACAATGAGCAGTTCTTC.

CDR3 sequence reads: CASSSGTWNTDTQYF. DNA for the CDR3: TGTGCCAGCAGTTCCGGGACTTGGAACACAGATACGCAGTATTTT. This chain uses TRBV6-5 with TRBJ2-3, with a possible D match to TRBD2 (6 bases). Per germline, CDR1 MNHEY and CDR2 SVGAGI. V shed 4 bases and J shed 2 bases, with 13 bases lying between them. The CDR3 is 15 residues long.

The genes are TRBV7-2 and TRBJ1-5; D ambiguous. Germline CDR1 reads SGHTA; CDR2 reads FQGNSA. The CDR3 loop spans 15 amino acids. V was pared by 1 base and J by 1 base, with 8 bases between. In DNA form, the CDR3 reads TGTGCCAGCAGCTTAGACAACCGGAGCAATCAGCCCCAGCATTTT. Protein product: CASSLDNRSNQPQHF.

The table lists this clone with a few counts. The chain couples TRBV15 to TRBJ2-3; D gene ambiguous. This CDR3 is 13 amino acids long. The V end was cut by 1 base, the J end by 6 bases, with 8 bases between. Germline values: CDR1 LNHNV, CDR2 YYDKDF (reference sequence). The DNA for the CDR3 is TGTGCCACCAGCAGAGCTTACGGGGATACGCAGTATTTT. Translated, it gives CATSRAYGDTQYF.

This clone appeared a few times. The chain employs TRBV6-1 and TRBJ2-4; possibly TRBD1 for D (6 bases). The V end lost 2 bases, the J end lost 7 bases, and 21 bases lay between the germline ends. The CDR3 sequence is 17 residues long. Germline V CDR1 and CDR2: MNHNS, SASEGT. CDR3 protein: CASSEPRQARLGNIQYF. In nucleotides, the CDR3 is TGTGCCAGCAGTGAACCCCGACAGGCCCGTCTCGGGAACATTCAGTACTTC.

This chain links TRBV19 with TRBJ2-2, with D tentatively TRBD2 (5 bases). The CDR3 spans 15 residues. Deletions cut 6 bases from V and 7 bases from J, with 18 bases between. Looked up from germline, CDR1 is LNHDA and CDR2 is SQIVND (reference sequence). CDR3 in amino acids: CASRKGGFGIGELFF. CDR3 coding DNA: TGTGCCAGTAGAAAGGGCGGGTTTGGAATCGGGGAGCTGTTTTTT.

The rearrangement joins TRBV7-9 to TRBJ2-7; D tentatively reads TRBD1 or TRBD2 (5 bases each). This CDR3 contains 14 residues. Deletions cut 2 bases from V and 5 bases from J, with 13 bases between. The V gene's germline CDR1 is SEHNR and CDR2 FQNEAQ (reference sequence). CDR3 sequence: CASSLKGTNDEQYF. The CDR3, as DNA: TGTGCCAGCAGCTTAAAGGGGACCAACGACGAGCAGTACTTC.